This record looks at one TCR beta chain sequence and its context. The antigen remains unidentified. V gave up 1 base and J gave up 5 bases, with 18 bases separating them. This CDR3 spans 17 amino acids. CDR1 and CDR2 from the germline V gene are SGHVS and FNYEAQ. TCRdb re-derived calls from the reads in MiXCR, one entry per CDR3 protein. The sample lists hundreds of thousands of distinct CDR3 sequences, about two fifths occurring once. This sample was included in a study of T cell repertoires in cytomegalovirus infection. The TCR sequence derives from a human donor in good health (CMV status not recorded). Some clones in this sample may be carry-over from other donors' samples. The sequences come from cultured PBMCs, collected from culture after CMV antigen stimulation. This chain joins TRBV7-6 and TRBJ1-5; D is perhaps TRBD1 (6 bases). The CDR3 sequence is CASSLVPRQAVDQPQHF. CDR3 DNA: TGTGCCAGCAGCTTAGTCCCCAGACAGGCGGTCGATCAGCCCCAGCATTTT.